Listed below are T cell receptor beta chains from one sample, sequenced in a study of regulatory and conventional T cells in RAG deficiency. Repertoires were generated with immunoSEQ multiplex PCR, while TCRdb's copy carries only in-frame clones and drops some. The table has some 20,000 clones, 85% to 95% seen once; the top ten hold roughly 0.73%. These records were also assigned to another study, of regulatory T cells.

Sequences were obtained from CD4+ T cells sorted from blood. The receptor set was obtained from a human donor in good health. CDR3s include the opening cysteine and the closing phenylalanine or tryptophan.

V,J,CDR3
TRBV10-1,TRBJ2-1,CASSETSYNEQFF
TRBV5-8,TRBJ1-1,CASSLGGISGEAFF
TRBV14,TRBJ1-4,CASSRRTSGEKLFF
TRBV7-2,TRBJ2-1,CASIPFSGGVYNEQFF
TRBV19,TRBJ1-2,CASRRLANYGYTF
TRBV18,TRBJ2-5,CASSPPPGGETQYF
TRBV9,TRBJ2-2,CASSVEGRTGLANTGELFF
TRBV18,TRBJ2-1,CASSPPGGGPFYNEQFF
TRBV2,TRBJ2-1,CASMPDNEQFF
TRBV18,TRBJ2-7,CASSPLPGRGNEQYF
TRBV5-4,TRBJ1-2,CASSLGGGYGYTF
TRBV7-6,TRBJ2-1,CASSLAVTISSYNEQFF
TRBV10-2,TRBJ1-5,CASSESIGTVNQPQHF
TRBV7-9,TRBJ2-2,CASSPGVPGELFF
TRBV7-8,TRBJ1-5,CASNQTPSRNQPQHF
TRBV5-5,TRBJ1-2,CASSLGTAGYTF
TRBV11-2,TRBJ1-3,CATRTAFSGNTIYF
TRBV5-1,TRBJ2-1,CASSQGGGGNEQFF
TRBV6-6,TRBJ1-6,CASSSTPPIRGPLHF
TRBV27,TRBJ2-1,CASSLRVAGGHEQFF
TRBV12-5,TRBJ2-5,CASGSPSGSLLETQYF
TRBV2,TRBJ1-1,CASSVWSTEAFF
TRBV11-2,TRBJ1-6,CASSSSGQSSYNSPLHF
TRBV6-6,TRBJ1-1,CASSWTPGQVNTEAFF
TRBV5-6,TRBJ2-5,CASSEAGTGSETQYF
TRBV6-5,TRBJ2-5,CASSISGWETQYF
TRBV5-1,TRBJ2-1,CASSLGQGGDEQFF
TRBV6-6,TRBJ2-5,CASSPRGPLYQETQYF
TRBV10-2,TRBJ2-3,CASSSQRNPSGGGTDTQYF
TRBV29-1,TRBJ1-2,CSVEDNGGYTF
TRBV19,TRBJ1-5,CASRRLRGSNQPQHF
TRBV5-8,TRBJ2-7,CASSLAGPYEQYF
TRBV10-3,TRBJ2-1,CATASGPDNSEQFF
TRBV2,TRBJ2-3,CASRNYGADTQYF
TRBV9,TRBJ1-1,CASSSYRGKHTEAFF
TRBV19,TRBJ2-3,CASSSRTSGMKDTQYF
TRBV7-9,TRBJ2-5,CASSLAVLAGEETQYF